The clone carrying this T cell receptor (beta chain) was counted a single time. Profiling relied on immunoSEQ multiplex PCR, and the TCRdb table lists in-frame clones only, not all of them. The sample contains 450,000 to 500,000 clones, approximately 90% of which appear only once. These data come from a study of blood T cell repertoires in COVID-19. The overall study: T cells, B-cell-depleted T cells, or PBMCs provided the cDNA or gDNA that served as material.

Germline loops: CDR1 GTSNPN, CDR2 SVGIG (reference sequence). V was clipped by 0 bases and J by 15 bases; unmatched bases: 7. The CDR3 sequence is 13 residues long. The sample consisted of PBMCs or T cells enriched from blood (not recorded which). The clonotype was recovered from a woman aged 18-30 years who had recovered from COVID-19. This chain uses TRBV30 with TRBJ2-3; 12 bases line up with TRBD2. This CDR3 is CAWSVLAGGRKYF. The DNA for the CDR3 is TGTGCCTGGAGTGTGCTAGCGGGGGGGCGAAAATATTTT. The full variable domain, with the rest looked up from reference TRBV30 and TRBJ2-3, is SQTIHQWPATLVQPVGSPLSLECTVEGTSNPNLYWYRQAAGRGLQLLFYSVGIGQISSEVPQNLSASRPQDRQFILSSKKLLLSDSGFYLCAWSVLAGGRKYFGPGTRLTVL.